These 7 T cell receptor beta chains were all obtained from the same sample, sequenced in a study of identical twins. Each CDR3 protein is one row after TCRdb ran MiXCR on the 5' RACE reads. Of under 800,000 distinct CDR3 sequences detected, around 20% appear once; the ten largest clones hold 4% to 5.5%. The sample was also reused in another study, on T cells expressing NK-cell markers.

Sequencing input: PBMCs. The receptors derive from a woman between 18 and 30 years old in good health.

This clonotype occurred a few times. This chain uses TRBV5-1 with TRBJ2-7; 7 bases are a match to TRBD1. The trim removed 1 base at V and 5 bases at J, leaving 6 bases unmatched. In germline, CDR1 is SGHRS, CDR2 YFSETQ. The CDR3 is made up of 14 amino acids. CDR3 residues: CASSLQQGRDEQYF. The DNA for the CDR3 is TGCGCCAGCAGCTTGCAACAGGGGCGAGACGAGCAGTACTTC.

This clonotype was seen more than once but under ten times. The J gene is TRBJ2-7, the V gene TRBV19; D might be TRBD2 (5 bases). This CDR3 comprises 17 residues. V lost 1 base, J lost 0 bases, and 16 bases lay in between. In germline, CDR1 is LNHDA, CDR2 SQIVND (reference sequence). This CDR3 is CASSIVKRQDPSYEQYF. The CDR3 DNA is TGTGCCAGTAGTATAGTAAAGCGGCAGGACCCCTCCTACGAGCAGTACTTC.

The table lists this clonotype with a few counts. The V call is TRBV20-1, the J call TRBJ2-7, with TRBD2 matching 12 bases. The V segment lost 3 bases and the J segment 2 bases; nucleotides outside the gene matches: 5. This CDR3 is built from 15 residues. Germline CDR1 reads DFQATT; CDR2 reads SNEGSKA (reference sequence). The CDR3 DNA reads as TGCAGTGCTAGTTCTTCTAGCGGGAGGGCCTACGAGCAGTACTTC. Its protein is CSASSSSGRAYEQYF.

This clonotype was seen a few times. This chain joins TRBV12-3 or TRBV12-4 and TRBJ2-1; 12 nucleotides align to TRBD2. V trimming: 4 bases; J trimming: 8 bases; junction bases outside the gene matches: 6. CDR3 length equals 15 residues. The CDR3 loop is CASSWTSGARDEQFF. The CDR3 DNA sequence: TGTGCCAGCAGTTGGACTAGCGGGGCCCGGGATGAGCAGTTCTTC.

This clonotype appeared a few times. The V and J genes are TRBV6-5 and TRBJ1-1; D unresolved. The CDR3 totals 12 residues. In germline, CDR1 is MNHEY, CDR2 SVGAGI. Trimming pared 6 bases from V and 0 bases from J, leaving 5 bases between. The CDR3 loop is CASSHLNTEAFF. The DNA for the CDR3 is TGTGCCAGCAGCCACCTGAACACTGAAGCTTTCTTT.

V is TRBV4-3 and J is TRBJ2-5, with D unclear. V lost 0 bases and J lost 4, with 9 bases in between. Germline CDR1 LGHNA, CDR2 YSLEER. There are 14 residues in the CDR3. The CDR3 bases are TGCGCCAGCAGCCAAGATCCACAGACAGAGACCCAGTACTTC. It specifies CASSQDPQTETQYF.

V usage is TRBV20-1 and J usage is TRBJ2-1; no clear D. The CDR3 sequence is 14 residues long. V was cut by 3 bases and J by 8 bases, with 17 bases left in between. Looked up from germline, CDR1 is DFQATT and CDR2 is SNEGSKA (reference sequence). CDR3: CSASKPKIVDEQFF. CDR3 nucleotide sequence: TGCAGTGCTAGTAAGCCCAAGATCGTCGATGAGCAGTTCTTC.